The T cell receptor (beta chain) described here comes from a study of beta chain features in type 1 diabetes. In this sample, this clone turned up a few times. Its antigen is still unknown. Regarding the study as a whole: Type 1 diabetes patients had TCRB CDR3s that were shorter (moderately but significantly so) in all four CD4+ subsets.

Isolated RNA was reverse transcribed in full, so expressed TCRB transcripts were sequenced. Generated by immunoSEQ multiplex PCR, the TCRdb table keeps only in-frame clones and is missing some. The data show a few hundred thousand clones, with about 14% seen just once and about 0.018% held by the top ten. Per the germline V gene, CDR1 is KGHSH and CDR2 is LQKENI. The length of the CDR3 is 15 residues. Trimming shortened V by 1 base and J by 6 bases, and 15 bases separated the two germline ends. This rearrangement joins TRBV18 to TRBJ1-1; tentative D call: TRBD1 (6 bases). The sequence came from a man aged 25 to 45 with type 1 diabetes. The sequencing input was naive CD4+ T cells from blood. The CDR3 protein is CASSPLDQGIPEAFF. CDR3 nucleotide sequence: TGTGCCAGCTCACCACTCGATCAGGGGATCCCTGAAGCTTTCTTT.